This T cell receptor beta chain stems from a study of regulatory T cells in long-lasting Graves disease. Time point defined: newly diagnosed GD, antithyroid drugs for less than 3 months. RNA from PBMCs was the source of the TCR library. Collection of peripheral blood (nine milliliters) was done using EDTA tubes. The CDR3 length is 15 residues. Germline V gives CDR1 SNHLY, CDR2 FYNNEI. V lost 4 bases, J lost 1 base, and 13 bases lay in between. Details on this clonotype: Its antigen is undetermined.

Study-wide findings and caveats: Patients with persistent Graves' had lower TCR diversity than newly diagnosed patients. TRBV28 was favored in persistent disease, as were TRBJ1-2 and TRBJ2-5. Study was limited to peripheral blood, excluding thyroid tissue.

TCR beta libraries were built with iRepertoire HTBI primers and Arm-PCR of CDR3 regions. TCRdb re-called the multiplex PCR reads through MiXCR, storing one row per CDR3 protein. The repertoire holds some 340,000 distinct CDR3 sequences, with about 10% as singletons. These sequences were also reported in another study, on T cells in Graves' hyperthyroidism and ophthalmopathy.

This sequence was found in a woman under 30 with Graves disease. This chain connects TRBV2 to TRBJ1-2; the D is unclear. Sequencing used peripheral blood mononuclear cells (PBMCs), obtained at new diagnosis, from a patient treated with antithyroid drugs. The CDR3: CASSGWTAFNYGYTF. Written as DNA, the CDR3 is TGTGCCAGCAGTGGTTGGACGGCTTTTAACTATGGCTACACCTTC. Supplemented by reference TRBV2 and TRBJ1-2, the full variable domain reads EPEVTQTPSHQVTQMGQEVILRCVPISNHLYFYWYRQILGQKVEFLVSFYNNEISEKSEIFDDQFSVERPDGSNFTLKIRSTKLEDSAMYFCASSGWTAFNYGYTFGSGTRLTVV.